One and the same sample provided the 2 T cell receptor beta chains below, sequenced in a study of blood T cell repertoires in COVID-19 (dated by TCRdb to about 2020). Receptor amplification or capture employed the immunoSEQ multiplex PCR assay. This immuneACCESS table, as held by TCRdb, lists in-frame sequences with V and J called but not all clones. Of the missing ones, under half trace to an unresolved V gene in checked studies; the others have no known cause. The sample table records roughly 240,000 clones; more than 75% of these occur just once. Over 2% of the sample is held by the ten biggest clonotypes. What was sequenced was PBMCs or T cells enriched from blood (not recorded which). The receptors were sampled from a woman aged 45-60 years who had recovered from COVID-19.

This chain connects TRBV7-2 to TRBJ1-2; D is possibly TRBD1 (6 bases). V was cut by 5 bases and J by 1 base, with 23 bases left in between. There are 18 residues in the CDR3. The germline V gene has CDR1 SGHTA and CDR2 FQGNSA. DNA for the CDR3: TGTGCCAGCAGCCCTCGTCCCGGGACAAGAGGGAATAACTATGGCTACACCTTC. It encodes CASSPRPGTRGNNYGYTF.

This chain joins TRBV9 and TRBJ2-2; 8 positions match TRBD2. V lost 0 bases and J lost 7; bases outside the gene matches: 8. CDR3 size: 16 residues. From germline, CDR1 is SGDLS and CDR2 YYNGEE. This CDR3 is CASSVASGGQGGELFF. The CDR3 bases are TGTGCCAGCAGCGTAGCGTCGGGAGGGCAAGGCGGGGAGCTGTTTTTT. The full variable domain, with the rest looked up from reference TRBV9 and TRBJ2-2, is DSGVTQTPKHLITATGQRVTLRCSPRSGDLSVYWYQQSLDQGLQFLIQYYNGEERAKGNILERFSAQQFPDLHSELNLSSLELGDSALYFCASSVASGGQGGELFFGEGSRLTVL.